These T cell receptor beta chains were read from a single sample in a study of shared clonotypes between healthy human individuals. Using immunoSEQ multiplex PCR, the repertoire was profiled, and TCRdb retains in-frame clones only, with some absent. The sample holds about 2 million clones; 85% to 95% are singletons and the top ten take roughly 0.13%. Material: naive CD4+ T cells sorted from blood. The receptors here all came from a young man in good health. The CDR3 runs from the conserved cysteine through the conserved F or W. Fields, in order: V gene, clone size, D gene, J gene, CDR3 DNA, CDR3 protein. A D gene is named only where the DNA matches it firmly. Clone size is given for some rows only: seen once, a few or many times, or a class if the clone is expanded.

V: TRBV28; size: .; D: TRBD1; J: TRBJ1-2; DNA: TGTGCCAGCAGCATGGGGGCCCGACAGGGGACTTCCGACTATGGCTACACCTTC; CDR3: CASSMGARQGTSDYGYTF
V: TRBV7-2; size: .; D: .; J: TRBJ2-5; DNA: TGTGCCAGCAGCTCCCTGGGGCGAGAGACCCAGTACTTC; CDR3: CASSSLGRETQYF
V: TRBV9; size: .; D: .; J: TRBJ2-5; DNA: TGTGCCAGCAGCTCTCGTCCGGGACCCCAAGAGACCCAGTACTTC; CDR3: CASSSRPGPQETQYF
V: TRBV2; size: .; D: TRBD2; J: TRBJ2-7; DNA: TGTGCCAGCAGTGAAATCGGTGGGTTAGCTAGCGGGGGGGCCGGGGAGCAGTACTTC; CDR3: CASSEIGGLASGGAGEQYF
V: TRBV7-9; size: .; D: TRBD2; J: TRBJ2-1; DNA: TGTGCCAGCAGCTTAGCTGAACTAGCGGGGGGATTGTACAATGAGCAGTTCTTC; CDR3: CASSLAELAGGLYNEQFF
V: TRBV19; size: .; D: .; J: TRBJ1-2; DNA: TGTGCCAGTAGTATAGCCCCGGGTGGGGTAAACTATGGCTACACCTTC; CDR3: CASSIAPGGVNYGYTF
V: TRBV10-3; size: .; D: TRBD1; J: TRBJ1-1; DNA: TGTGCCATCAGTGTGGGACAGTGGGTAGAAGCTTTCTTT; CDR3: CAISVGQWVEAFF
V: TRBV11-2; size: .; D: .; J: TRBJ2-3; DNA: TGTGCCAGCAGCTTAAGGACAGACTTCACAGATACGCAGTATTTT; CDR3: CASSLRTDFTDTQYF
V: TRBV25-1; size: .; D: .; J: TRBJ1-4; DNA: TGTGCCAGCAGTCCACAGGGAGGTAAACTGTTTTTT; CDR3: CASSPQGGKLFF
V: TRBV19; size: once; D: .; J: TRBJ2-3; DNA: TGTGCCAGTAGCCCAGGAGGACTCCAACCTTCCACAGATACGCAGTATTTT; CDR3: CASSPGGLQPSTDTQYF
V: TRBV9; size: .; D: .; J: TRBJ2-2; DNA: TGTGCCAGCAGCGTAGGCGGTCGGGTGAACACCGGGGAGCTGTTTTTT; CDR3: CASSVGGRVNTGELFF
V: TRBV4-2; size: .; D: TRBD2; J: TRBJ2-3; DNA: TGTGCCAGCAGCCAAGGCGGGACGGGGGGGCAAACAGATACGCAGTATTTT; CDR3: CASSQGGTGGQTDTQYF
V: TRBV6-5; size: few; D: TRBD1; J: TRBJ2-3; DNA: TGTGCCAGCAGTACTGGACAGGGCACAGATACGCAGTATTTT; CDR3: CASSTGQGTDTQYF
V: TRBV5-1; size: .; D: .; J: TRBJ2-3; DNA: TGCGCCAGCAGCTCCCAGGGTACTAGGGATACGCAGTATTTT; CDR3: CASSSQGTRDTQYF
V: TRBV5-1; size: .; D: TRBD2; J: TRBJ2-3; DNA: TGCGCCAGCAGCGACTCCGGGACTATAACTACTGATACGCAGTATTTT; CDR3: CASSDSGTITTDTQYF
V: TRBV5-1; size: .; D: .; J: TRBJ2-7; DNA: TGCGCCAGCAGCTTGGCCGTGGGACACTCCTACGAGCAGTACTTC; CDR3: CASSLAVGHSYEQYF
V: TRBV19; size: .; D: TRBD1; J: TRBJ1-5; DNA: TGTGCCAGTAGTACAACAGGGGGCCCTCAGCCCCAGCATTTT; CDR3: CASSTTGGPQPQHF